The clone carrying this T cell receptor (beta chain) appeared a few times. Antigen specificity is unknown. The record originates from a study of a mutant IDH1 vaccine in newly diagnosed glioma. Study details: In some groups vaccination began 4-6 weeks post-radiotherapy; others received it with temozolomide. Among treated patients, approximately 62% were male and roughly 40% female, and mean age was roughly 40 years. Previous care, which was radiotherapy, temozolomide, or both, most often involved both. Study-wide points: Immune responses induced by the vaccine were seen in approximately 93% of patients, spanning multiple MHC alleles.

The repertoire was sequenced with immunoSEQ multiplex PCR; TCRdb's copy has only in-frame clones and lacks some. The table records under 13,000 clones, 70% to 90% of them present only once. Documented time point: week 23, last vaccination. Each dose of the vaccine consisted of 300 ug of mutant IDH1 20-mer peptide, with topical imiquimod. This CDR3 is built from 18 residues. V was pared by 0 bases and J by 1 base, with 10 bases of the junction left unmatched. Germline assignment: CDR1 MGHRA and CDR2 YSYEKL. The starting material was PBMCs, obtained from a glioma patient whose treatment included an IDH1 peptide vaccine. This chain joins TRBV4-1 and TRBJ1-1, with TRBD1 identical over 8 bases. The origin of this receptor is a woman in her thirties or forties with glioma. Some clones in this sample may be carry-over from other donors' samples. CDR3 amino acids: CASSQDLSRGLGNTEAFF. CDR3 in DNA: TGCGCCAGCAGCCAAGATCTAAGCAGGGGGCTTGGGAACACTGAAGCTTTCTTT.